Detailed here is one T cell receptor (beta chain). This sample also contains other DNA sequences that code for the same CDR3. This sample is drawn from a study of shared clonotypes between healthy human individuals. Repertoires were generated with immunoSEQ multiplex PCR, while TCRdb's copy carries only in-frame clones and drops some. This sample has 1.4 million to 1.5 million clones, with around 95% found just once. Trimming stripped 6 bases from V and 2 bases from J, with 12 bases between. Germline V gene data show CDR1 as SQVTM and CDR2 as ANQGSEA. This CDR3 has 13 amino acids. The CD4+ fraction was divided into a CD45RA+ naive subset and a CD45RA-negative memory subset.

Sequencing was performed on naive CD4+ T cells sorted from blood. The sample's subset: CD45RA+ positively selected. The chain has TRBV29-1 and TRBJ2-3, with D possibly being TRBD2 (7 bases). The sequence came from a man aged 30 to 45 in good health. The CDR3 loop reads CSVQGRVTDTQYF. CDR3 nucleotides: TGCAGCGTCCAGGGGAGGGTCACAGATACGCAGTATTTT.